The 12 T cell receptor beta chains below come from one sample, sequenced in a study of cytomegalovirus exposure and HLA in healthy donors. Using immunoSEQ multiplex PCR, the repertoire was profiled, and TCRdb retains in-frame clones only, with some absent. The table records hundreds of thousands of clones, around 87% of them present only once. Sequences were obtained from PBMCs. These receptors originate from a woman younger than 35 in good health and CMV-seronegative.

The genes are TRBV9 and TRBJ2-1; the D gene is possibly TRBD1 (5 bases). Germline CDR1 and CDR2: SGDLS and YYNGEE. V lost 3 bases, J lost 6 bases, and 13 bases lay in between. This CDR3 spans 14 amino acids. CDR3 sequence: CASSDAGLSNEQFF. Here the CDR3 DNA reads TGTGCCAGCAGCGATGCAGGGTTGAGCAATGAGCAGTTCTTC.

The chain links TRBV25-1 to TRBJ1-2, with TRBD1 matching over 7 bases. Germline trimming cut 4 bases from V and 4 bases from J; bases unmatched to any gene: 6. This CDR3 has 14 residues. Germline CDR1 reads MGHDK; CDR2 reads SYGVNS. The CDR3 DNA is TGTGCCAGCAGTGGACAGGGCACCCTCTATGGCTACACCTTC. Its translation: CASSGQGTLYGYTF.

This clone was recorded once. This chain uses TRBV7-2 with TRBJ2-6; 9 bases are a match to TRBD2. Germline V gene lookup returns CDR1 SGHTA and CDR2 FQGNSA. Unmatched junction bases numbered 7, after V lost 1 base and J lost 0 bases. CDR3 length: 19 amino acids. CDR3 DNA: TGTGCCAGCAGCTTAGTCCGACTAGCGGATCGCTCTGGGGCCAACGTCCTGACTTTC. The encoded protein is CASSLVRLADRSGANVLTF.

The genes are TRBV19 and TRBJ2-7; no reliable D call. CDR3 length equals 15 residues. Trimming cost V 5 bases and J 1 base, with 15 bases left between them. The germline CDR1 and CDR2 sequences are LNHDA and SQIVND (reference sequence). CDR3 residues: CASSAQPTLSYEQYF. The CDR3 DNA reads TGTGCCAGTAGTGCCCAGCCGACACTTTCCTACGAGCAGTACTTC.

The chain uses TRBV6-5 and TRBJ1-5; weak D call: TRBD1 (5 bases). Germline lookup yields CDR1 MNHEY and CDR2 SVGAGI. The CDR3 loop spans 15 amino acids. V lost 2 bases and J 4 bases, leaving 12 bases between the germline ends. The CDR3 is CASSYNGAWNQPQHF. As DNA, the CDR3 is TGTGCCAGCAGTTACAATGGGGCTTGGAATCAGCCCCAGCATTTT.

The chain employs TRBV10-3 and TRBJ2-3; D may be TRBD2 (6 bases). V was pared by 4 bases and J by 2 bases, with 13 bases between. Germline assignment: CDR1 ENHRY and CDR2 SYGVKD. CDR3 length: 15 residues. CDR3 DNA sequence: TGTGCCATCAGTGCGGGGGACGGAATCACAGATACGCAGTATTTT. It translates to CAISAGDGITDTQYF.

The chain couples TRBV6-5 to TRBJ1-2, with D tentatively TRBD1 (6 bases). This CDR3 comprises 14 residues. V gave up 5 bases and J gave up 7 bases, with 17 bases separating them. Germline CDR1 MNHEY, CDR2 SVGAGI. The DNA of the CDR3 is TGTGCCAGCAGTAACAGGGAGATCCACGGTGGCTACACCTTC. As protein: CASSNREIHGGYTF.

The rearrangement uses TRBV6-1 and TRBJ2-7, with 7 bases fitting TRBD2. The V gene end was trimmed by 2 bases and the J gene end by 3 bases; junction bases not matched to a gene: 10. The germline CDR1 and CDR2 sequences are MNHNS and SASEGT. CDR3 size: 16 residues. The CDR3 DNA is TGTGCCAGCAGTGAATTAAGAGGAGCGGGAATCTACGAGCAGTACTTC. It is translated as CASSELRGAGIYEQYF.

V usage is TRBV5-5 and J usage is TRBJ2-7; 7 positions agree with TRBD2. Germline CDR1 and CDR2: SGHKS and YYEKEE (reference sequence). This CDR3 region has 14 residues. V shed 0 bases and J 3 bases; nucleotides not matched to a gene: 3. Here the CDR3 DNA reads TGTGCCAGCAGCTTGGAGCGGGGAGACTACGAGCAGTACTTC. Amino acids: CASSLERGDYEQYF.

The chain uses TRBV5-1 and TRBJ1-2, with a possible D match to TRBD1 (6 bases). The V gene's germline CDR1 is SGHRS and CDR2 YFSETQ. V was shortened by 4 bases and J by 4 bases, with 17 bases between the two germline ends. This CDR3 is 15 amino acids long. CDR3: CASSPAGDTSYGYTF. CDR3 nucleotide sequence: TGCGCCAGCAGCCCCGCGGGGGACACTTCCTATGGCTACACCTTC. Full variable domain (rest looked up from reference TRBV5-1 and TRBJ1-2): KAGVTQTPRYLIKTRGQQVTLSCSPISGHRSVSWYQQTPGQGLQFLFEYFSETQRNKGNFPGRFSGRQFSNSRSEMNVSTLELGDSALYLCASSPAGDTSYGYTFGSGTRLTVV.

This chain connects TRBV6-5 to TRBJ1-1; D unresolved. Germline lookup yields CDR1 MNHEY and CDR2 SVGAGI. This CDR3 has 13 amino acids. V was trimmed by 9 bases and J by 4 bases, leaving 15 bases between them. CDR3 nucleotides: TGTGCCAGGGTACAGCCCCGATGCACTGAAGCTTTCTTT. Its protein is CARVQPRCTEAFF.

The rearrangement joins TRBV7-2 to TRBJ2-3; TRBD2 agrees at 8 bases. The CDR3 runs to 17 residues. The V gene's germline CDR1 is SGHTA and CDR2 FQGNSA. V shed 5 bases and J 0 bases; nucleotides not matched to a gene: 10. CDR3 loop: CASSPRPRLASTDTQYF. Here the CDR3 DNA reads TGTGCCAGCAGCCCTAGGCCGCGACTAGCGAGCACAGATACGCAGTATTTT.